Listed below are T cell receptor beta chains from one sample, sequenced in a study of T-cell reconstitution after alpha-beta-depleted transplantation in children. TCRdb used MiXCR to reprocess the PCR reads, holding one entry per CDR3 protein. The profile shows nearly 350,000 distinct CDR3 sequences, 16% of them singletons. Sequenced here: PBMCs, mostly from graft donor cells, sampled 360 days after TCRalphabeta/CD19-depleted stem cell transplant. The receptors stem from a male patient aged 2 to 10 who had a stem cell transplant for acute lymphoblastic leukemia, so the T cells may come from the graft donor. Each CDR3 is given with its conserved first and last residue. D genes are given only for firm matches. For some rows the clone size is stated as once, few or many, or as a class when expanded; others skip it.

.,TRBJ2-7,.,TRBV10-3,CAISDLGGSSYEQYF,TGTGCCATCAGTGATCTAGGTGGGAGCTCCTACGAGCAGTACTTC
.,TRBJ2-3,.,TRBV12-3/TRBV12-4,CASTWGRGDTQYF,TGTGCCAGCACCTGGGGGCGCGGAGATACGCAGTATTTT
TRBD1,TRBJ2-5,.,TRBV28,CASSLTGGVRQTQYF,TGTGCCAGCAGTTTAACAGGGGGCGTGAGACAGACCCAGTACTTC
TRBD1,TRBJ2-5,few,TRBV9,CASSAFDRGPETQYF,TGTGCCAGCAGCGCCTTCGACAGGGGTCCAGAGACCCAGTACTTC
TRBD2,TRBJ2-3,.,TRBV27,CASSCASGRIWSRTDTQYF,TGTGCCAGCAGTTGCGCTAGCGGGAGAATATGGTCTAGGACAGATACGCAGTATTTT
.,TRBJ2-1,.,TRBV19,CASSMYSANEQFF,TGTGCCAGTAGTATGTATAGCGCCAATGAGCAGTTCTTC
.,TRBJ1-5,.,TRBV15,CATSRVPGLNNQPQHF,TGTGCCACCAGCAGAGTGCCAGGGCTTAATAATCAGCCCCAGCATTTT
.,TRBJ2-1,many,TRBV5-5,CASSSRDTRSYNEQFF,TGTGCCAGCAGCTCCAGGGACACGCGCTCCTACAATGAGCAGTTCTTC
TRBD2,TRBJ2-7,.,TRBV29-1,CSVEVSGSYEQYF,TGCAGCGTTGAGGTTAGCGGGAGTTACGAGCAGTACTTC
.,TRBJ2-2,few,TRBV6-5,CASSYGNGELFF,TGTGCCAGCAGTTATGGAAACGGGGAGCTGTTTTTT
.,TRBJ2-7,.,TRBV6-5,CASSSPGRVGYEQYF,TGTGCCAGCAGTTCCCCGGGCAGGGTTGGCTACGAGCAGTACTTC
.,TRBJ2-1,.,TRBV20-1,CSAREPSLNEQFF,TGCAGTGCTAGAGAACCATCCCTCAATGAGCAGTTCTTC
.,TRBJ2-3,.,TRBV29-1,CSVDGVNVGTDTQYF,TGCAGCGTTGATGGCGTGAACGTGGGCACAGATACGCAGTATTTT